This passage covers 17 T cell receptor beta chains from one sample sequenced in a study of Ad26.COV2.S vaccination and SARS-CoV-2 variants. Treatment of the sample: some 20 received Ad26.COV2.S at low or high dose, single or two shots; 5 received placebo; per-sample allocation not given. Sampling occurred on day 63 after the first vaccine or placebo injection. The protocol was immunoSEQ multiplex PCR, while the TCRdb copy is restricted to in-frame clones and leaves out a portion. The table shows about 680,000 clones, with around 89% occurring only once. Source: peripheral blood, taken in a trial of Ad26.COV2.S vaccine versus placebo. These receptors all come from a person aged 18-65 years who received the Ad26.COV2.S COVID-19 vaccine or a placebo.

This clone was seen only a few times. The chain uses TRBV4-3 and TRBJ2-3, with D perhaps matching TRBD1 (5 bases). This CDR3 is 15 amino acids long. Germline V CDR1 and CDR2: LGHNA, YSLEER. The germline V and J ends were trimmed by 0 bases and 2 bases, with 9 bases remaining between them. This CDR3 is CASSQDLDNTDTQYF. The CDR3 DNA is TGCGCCAGCAGCCAAGATCTGGACAACACAGATACGCAGTATTTT.

The gene calls are TRBV7-9 and TRBJ2-3; possible D gene TRBD1, 5 bases. Germline CDR1 SEHNR, CDR2 FQNEAQ (reference sequence). The V end was cut by 5 bases, the J end by 3 bases, with 12 bases between. The CDR3 has 14 amino acids. The CDR3 here is CASSPSGMTDTQYF. The CDR3 nucleotides are TGTGCCAGCAGCCCCTCAGGGATGACAGATACGCAGTATTTT.

This chain links TRBV5-5 with TRBJ1-5; D is ambiguous. The germline V gene encodes CDR1 SGHKS and CDR2 YYEKEE (reference sequence). The CDR3 spans 15 residues. Between the trimmed V and J ends, which lost 0 bases and 0 bases, there was a span of 7 bases. This CDR3 reads CASSLEHYSNQPQHF. DNA of the CDR3: TGTGCCAGCAGCTTGGAACATTATAGCAATCAGCCCCAGCATTTT.

The chain recombines TRBV6-5 with TRBJ1-2; no reliable D call. Deletions cut 2 bases from V and 8 bases from J, with 9 bases between. From germline, CDR1 is MNHEY and CDR2 SVGAGI. The CDR3 totals 12 residues. DNA of the CDR3: TGTGCCAGCAGTTACCCAGCTGGGGGCTACACCTTC. This sequence encodes CASSYPAGGYTF.

The chain has TRBV24-1 and TRBJ2-5; 8 bases match TRBD1. Trimming at V came to 4 bases and at J to 5 bases, leaving 8 bases not matched to a gene. CDR3 length: 15 amino acids. Germline CDR1 reads KGHDR; CDR2 reads SFDVKD. The CDR3 nucleotides are TGTGCCACCAGTGACCGGGACAGGATCTGGGAGACCCAGTACTTC. It specifies CATSDRDRIWETQYF.

Only one count was recorded for this clone. The chain joins TRBV29-1 to TRBJ1-1, with D possibly matching TRBD1 (6 bases). This CDR3 region has 13 residues. V was cut by 4 bases and J by 3 bases, with 12 bases left in between. In germline, CDR1 is SQVTM, CDR2 ANQGSEA. The CDR3: CSVVITGYTEAFF. In nucleotides, the CDR3 is TGCAGCGTTGTAATTACAGGGTACACTGAAGCTTTCTTT.

The CDR3 spells CAWSAGTENSPLHF. CDR3 bases: TGTGCCTGGAGTGCCGGGACTGAGAATTCACCCCTCCACTTT. The V call is TRBV30, the J call TRBJ1-6; TRBD1 might be the D (5 bases). V was pared by 1 base and J by 7 bases, with 11 bases between. CDR1 is GTSNPN, CDR2 SVGIG, per germline (reference sequence). The length of the CDR3 is 14 residues.

The chain combines TRBV6-4 with TRBJ1-2; 9 positions agree with TRBD1. The V segment lost 0 bases and the J segment 5 bases; nucleotides outside the gene matches: 7. This CDR3 has 16 amino acids. The germline CDR1 and CDR2 sequences are MRHNA and SNTAGT. As DNA, the CDR3 is TGTGCCAGCAGTGACTCGAACAGGGGGCGCGATTATGGCTACACCTTC. Protein product: CASSDSNRGRDYGYTF.

V is TRBV30 and J is TRBJ2-1; 8 bases fit TRBD2. In germline, CDR1 is GTSNPN, CDR2 SVGIG (reference sequence). The trim removed 0 bases at V and 7 bases at J, leaving 8 bases unmatched. This CDR3 has 15 amino acids. CDR3: CAWSVRGLVHNEQFF. The CDR3 bases are TGTGCCTGGAGTGTACGGGGACTAGTCCATAATGAGCAGTTCTTC.

The chain employs TRBV24-1 and TRBJ2-1; TRBD2 aligns across 10 bases. Looked up from germline, CDR1 is KGHDR and CDR2 is SFDVKD. The V and J ends lost 2 bases and 8 bases, in that order; junction bases with no gene match: 8. This CDR3 contains 16 residues. The CDR3 sequence is CATSDSGASGSDEQFF. The CDR3 bases are TGTGCCACCAGTGATTCTGGTGCTAGCGGGAGCGATGAGCAGTTCTTC.

The V gene is TRBV6-5, the J gene TRBJ1-2; no clear D gene. V lost 2 bases and J lost 2, with 9 bases in between. Germline V lookup: CDR1 MNHEY, CDR2 SVGAGI. The CDR3 length is 14 residues. The CDR3 sequence: CASSYDGKNYGYTF. The CDR3, as DNA: TGTGCCAGCAGTTACGATGGCAAGAACTATGGCTACACCTTC.

The V gene is TRBV29-1, the J gene TRBJ2-3, with a weak D call TRBD2 (6 bases). This CDR3 comprises 13 residues. The V gene's germline CDR1 is SQVTM and CDR2 ANQGSEA. V lost 7 bases and J 2 bases, leaving 13 bases between the germline ends. The CDR3 nucleotides are TGCAGCGCGGGCGCGGGAAACACAGATACGCAGTATTTT. As protein: CSAGAGNTDTQYF.

This rearrangement joins TRBV7-9 to TRBJ2-2; D might be TRBD2 (7 bases). The CDR3 is 15 residues long. V lost 8 bases and J 4 bases, leaving 17 bases between the germline ends. Germline V lookup: CDR1 SEHNR, CDR2 FQNEAQ (reference sequence). The CDR3 sequence: CASSAAGAGTGELFF. Here the CDR3 DNA reads TGTGCCAGCTCAGCGGCGGGGGCGGGCACCGGGGAGCTGTTTTTT.

This CDR3 reads CASSPLLAGGPNEQFF. In DNA form, the CDR3 reads TGTGCCAGCTCACCTTTACTAGCGGGGGGACCCAATGAGCAGTTCTTC. The chain links TRBV18 to TRBJ2-1, with TRBD2 identical over 12 bases. Germline V lookup: CDR1 KGHSH, CDR2 LQKENI. With 3 bases clipped from V and 6 bases from J, the junction kept 6 bases outside the gene matches. The CDR3 runs to 16 residues.

The rearrangement uses TRBV4-2 and TRBJ1-2; 7 nucleotides match TRBD1. The CDR3 consists of 15 residues. Germline V gene data show CDR1 as LGHNA and CDR2 as YNFKEQ. The V segment lost 3 bases and the J segment 6 bases; nucleotides outside the gene matches: 10. CDR3 sequence: CASSHWDRVLDGYTF. CDR3 DNA sequence: TGTGCCAGCAGCCACTGGGACAGAGTCCTTGATGGCTACACCTTC.

The chain carries TRBV5-4 and TRBJ1-1; D is perhaps TRBD1 (5 bases). V lost 4 bases and J 4 bases, leaving 14 bases between the germline ends. CDR3 length equals 14 residues. Per the germline V gene, CDR1 is SGHNT and CDR2 is YYREEE (reference sequence). CDR3 DNA sequence: TGTGCCAGCAGCCCCGGCTCGGGGACCACTGAAGCTTTCTTT. Protein: CASSPGSGTTEAFF.

As DNA, the CDR3 is TGTGCCAGCAGCTTGGGGACAACTGAAGCTTTCTTT. Residues: CASSLGTTEAFF. The chain has TRBV6-5 and TRBJ1-1; maybe TRBD1 (6 bases). The V and J ends lost 6 bases and 5 bases respectively, with 10 bases between them. There are 12 residues in the CDR3. Germline V gene lookup returns CDR1 MNHEY and CDR2 SVGAGI.